Listed below are T cell receptor beta chains from one sample, sequenced in a study of shared clonotypes between healthy human individuals. Clones were sequenced by immunoSEQ multiplex PCR, and TCRdb holds only the in-frame ones, with some missing. The sample carries about 2.1 million clones, over 85% recorded once. Material: naive CD8+ T cells from PBMCs. These TCRs come from a man aged 18 to 29 in good health. Some clones in this sample may be carry-over from other donors' samples. Each CDR3 is given with its conserved first and last residue. The D gene is left open where the match is weak. A row's size may be missing; if present it is once, few, many or a size class.

>.|.|TRBV27|TRBJ1-1
TGTGCCAGCAGTCCGTTCGCGGGGGATTACACTGAAGCTTTCTTT
CASSPFAGDYTEAFF
>.|TRBD1|TRBV5-6|TRBJ1-2
TGTGCCAGCAGCCGCACTTGGATACCCGGGACAGGGGACTATGGCTACACCTTC
CASSRTWIPGTGDYGYTF
>.|.|TRBV28|TRBJ1-3
TGTGCCAGCATGAAGGGCACCTCTGGAAACACCATATATTTT
CASMKGTSGNTIYF
>once|TRBD1|TRBV19|TRBJ2-7
TGTGCCAGTACCAACCATCCGGGACAGGGGAGTTACGAGCAGTACTTC
CASTNHPGQGSYEQYF
>.|.|TRBV11-2|TRBJ2-7
TGTGCCAGCAGCTTTAGCTACGAGCAGTACTTC
CASSFSYEQYF
>.|.|TRBV14|TRBJ2-5
TGTGCCAGCAGCCGACTCATCGGGGGTTACAGGGAGACCCAGTACTTC
CASSRLIGGYRETQYF
>.|.|TRBV9|TRBJ1-2
TGTGCCAGCTCCGTCAGCGGGCAGGGTCAGCGCTACACCTTC
CASSVSGQGQRYTF
>.|TRBD2|TRBV28|TRBJ2-5
TGTGCCAGCAGCACCAGGGAAGGACTAGCGGCGGTGACCCAGTACTTC
CASSTREGLAAVTQYF
>.|.|TRBV4-3|TRBJ1-2
TGCGCCAGCAGCCAAACTAAAAGGGTCCATGGCTACACCTTC
CASSQTKRVHGYTF
>.|TRBD1|TRBV5-1|TRBJ2-7
TGCGCCAGCAGCTTGGGGACAGGGCCTGGCTACGAGCAGTACTTC
CASSLGTGPGYEQYF
>.|.|TRBV30|TRBJ1-2
TGTGCCTGGAGTGGGGAGGGGGTAGGCTACACCTTC
CAWSGEGVGYTF
>.|TRBD2|TRBV7-6|TRBJ2-2
TGTGCCAGCAGCCTAATTCCACCGGGACTAGCGGGAGGGACGGTCACCGGGGAGCTGTTTTTT
CASSLIPPGLAGGTVTGELFF
>.|.|TRBV9|TRBJ1-2
TGTGCCAGCAGCGTAGACCCCTCCGAAGGTGACTATGGCTACACCTTC
CASSVDPSEGDYGYTF
>.|.|TRBV4-2|TRBJ2-1
TGTGCCAGCAGCCAGGGGACCAGCAGCCAAGGCACAACCCCGTTTGGAGGCTCCTACAATGAGCAGTTCTTC
CASSQGTSSQGTTPFGGSYNEQFF
>.|.|TRBV7-2|TRBJ2-1
TGTGCCAGCAGCTTAGTCCCCGAACTTGTAATCAATGAGCAGTTCTTC
CASSLVPELVINEQFF
>.|TRBD2|TRBV7-9|TRBJ2-1
TGTGCCAGCAGCTTATTCGGTGGGAGGGCCTACAATGAGCAGTTCTTC
CASSLFGGRAYNEQFF
>.|TRBD1|TRBV28|TRBJ1-1
TGTGCCAGCAGTTTATGGAGGGGGCCGGGCACTGAAGCTTTCTTT
CASSLWRGPGTEAFF
>.|.|TRBV6-1|TRBJ2-7
TGTGCCAGCAGTCTCGGCTACGAGCAGTACTTC
CASSLGYEQYF
>.|.|TRBV5-1|TRBJ2-3
TGCGCCAGCAGCGTCCGGGGGGCCATTCCCACAGATACGCAGTATTTT
CASSVRGAIPTDTQYF
>once|.|TRBV27|TRBJ1-1
TGTGCCAGCGGGTCCCCCCACTCCAACACTGAAGCTTTCTTT
CASGSPHSNTEAFF
>.|TRBD2|TRBV27|TRBJ2-3
TGTGCCAGCAGAGACCTACTAGCGGGAGGAGCCACAGATACGCAGTATTTT
CASRDLLAGGATDTQYF
>.|TRBD1|TRBV28|TRBJ1-2
TGTGCCAGCAGGCCGACAGGGAGTAACTATGGCTACACCTTC
CASRPTGSNYGYTF
>once|.|TRBV4-2|TRBJ2-1
TGTGCCAGCAGCCATCCCGGGACCAGCAACTACAATGAGCAGTTCTTC
CASSHPGTSNYNEQFF
>.|TRBD2|TRBV7-9|TRBJ2-3
TGTGCCAGCAGCTTCCCCCGACTAGCGGAGAGCACAGATACGCAGTATTTT
CASSFPRLAESTDTQYF
>once|.|TRBV27|TRBJ2-7
TGTGCCAGCAGTTTAGGATTCGGCGGCTACGAGCAGTACTTC
CASSLGFGGYEQYF
>.|.|TRBV9|TRBJ2-1
TGTGCCAGCAGCGTAGGGACTGTTGGAGATGGCCCCAATGAGCAGTTCTTC
CASSVGTVGDGPNEQFF
>.|.|TRBV30|TRBJ1-5
TGTGCCTGGAGCTGGGGGGTAAGCAATCAGCCCCAGCATTTT
CAWSWGVSNQPQHF
>.|.|TRBV15|TRBJ2-2
TGTGCCACCAGCAGAGATTTATCCCCGAATAACCGGGAGCTGTTTTTT
CATSRDLSPNNRELFF
>.|TRBD2|TRBV5-8|TRBJ2-1
TGTGCCAGCAGCTTGGCCGCAGGACTAGCGGGATGGAATGAGCAGTTCTTC
CASSLAAGLAGWNEQFF
>few|.|TRBV4-1|TRBJ1-3
TGCGCCAGCAGCCAACAGGGCTTGGGAAACACCATATATTTT
CASSQQGLGNTIYF
>.|.|TRBV11-1|TRBJ2-4
TGTGCCAGCACCCCGGGTGGTTTACTAGCCAAAAACATTCAGTACTTC
CASTPGGLLAKNIQYF
>once|.|TRBV19|TRBJ2-3
TGTGCCAGTAGTATGCGGACATGGCAAGATACGCAGTATTTT
CASSMRTWQDTQYF
>.|.|TRBV4-3|TRBJ2-3
TGCGCCAGCAGCCAGACGGGGCCGGGAGATACGCAGTATTTT
CASSQTGPGDTQYF
>once|TRBD2|TRBV4-1|TRBJ2-2
TGCGCCAGCAGCCAAGACGGGAGGCCTAACACCGGGGAGCTGTTTTTT
CASSQDGRPNTGELFF
>.|.|TRBV11-2|TRBJ1-3
TGTGCCAGCAGCCCCCAGAATTCAAGGATGGGTTTCTCTGGAAACACCATATATTTT
CASSPQNSRMGFSGNTIYF
>.|.|TRBV5-4|TRBJ2-3
TGTGCCAGCAGCCCCCCAGCTGAAGATACGCAGTATTTT
CASSPPAEDTQYF
>.|.|TRBV28|TRBJ1-1
TGTGCCAGCAGTTTGTCCGGACACACTGAAGCTTTCTTT
CASSLSGHTEAFF
>.|.|TRBV29-1|TRBJ2-7
TGCAGCGTTGAAGATCAGAGCAGGTCCTACGAGCAGTACTTC
CSVEDQSRSYEQYF
>.|.|TRBV5-1|TRBJ2-7
TGCGCCAGCAGCTTGGTTCGGTTGAACAACGAGCAGTACTTC
CASSLVRLNNEQYF
>.|TRBD1|TRBV6-5|TRBJ1-1
TGTGCCAGCAGACCTCGGGACAGGCAGAACACTGAAGCTTTCTTT
CASRPRDRQNTEAFF
>.|TRBD2|TRBV5-1|TRBJ2-1
TGCGCCAGCTCGGGACTAGCGGGTCATAGGGGGAATGAGCAGTTCTTC
CASSGLAGHRGNEQFF
>.|.|TRBV6-1|TRBJ1-1
TGTGCCAGCAGCCCGGGGCCGAACACTGAAGCTTTCTTT
CASSPGPNTEAFF
>once|.|TRBV28|TRBJ2-6
TGTGCCAGCAGTTTACGACAGATCTCTGGGGCCAACGTCCTGACTTTC
CASSLRQISGANVLTF
>once|.|TRBV14|TRBJ1-4
TGTGCCAGCAGCCGCGCGGGAGCAACTAATGAAAAACTGTTTTTT
CASSRAGATNEKLFF
>.|TRBD1|TRBV2|TRBJ2-7
TGTGCCAGCAGTGACAGGGGGAATCTTTACGAGCAGTACTTC
CASSDRGNLYEQYF
>.|.|TRBV19|TRBJ2-1
TGTGCCAGTAGTATAATCGTCTCCAACGAGCAGTTCTTC
CASSIIVSNEQFF
>.|.|TRBV27|TRBJ2-3
TGTGCCAGCACCTCACCGTGGACAGATACGCAGTATTTT
CASTSPWTDTQYF